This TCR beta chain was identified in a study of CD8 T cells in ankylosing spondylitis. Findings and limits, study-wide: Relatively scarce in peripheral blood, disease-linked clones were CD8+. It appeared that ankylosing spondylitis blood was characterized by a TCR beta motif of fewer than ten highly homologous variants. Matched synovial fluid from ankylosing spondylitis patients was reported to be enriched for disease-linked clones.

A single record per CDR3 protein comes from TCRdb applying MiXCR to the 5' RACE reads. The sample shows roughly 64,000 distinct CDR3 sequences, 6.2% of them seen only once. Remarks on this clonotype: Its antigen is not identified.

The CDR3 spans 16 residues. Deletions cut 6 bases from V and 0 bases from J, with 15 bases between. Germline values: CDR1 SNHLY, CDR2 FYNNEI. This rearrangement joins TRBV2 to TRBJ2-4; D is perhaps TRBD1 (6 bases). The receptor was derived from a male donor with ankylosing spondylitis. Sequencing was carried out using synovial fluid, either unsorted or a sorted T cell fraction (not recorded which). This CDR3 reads CASSVQGRLAKNIQYF. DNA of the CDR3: TGTGCCAGCAGCGTACAGGGTCGTCTAGCCAAAAACATTCAGTACTTC.